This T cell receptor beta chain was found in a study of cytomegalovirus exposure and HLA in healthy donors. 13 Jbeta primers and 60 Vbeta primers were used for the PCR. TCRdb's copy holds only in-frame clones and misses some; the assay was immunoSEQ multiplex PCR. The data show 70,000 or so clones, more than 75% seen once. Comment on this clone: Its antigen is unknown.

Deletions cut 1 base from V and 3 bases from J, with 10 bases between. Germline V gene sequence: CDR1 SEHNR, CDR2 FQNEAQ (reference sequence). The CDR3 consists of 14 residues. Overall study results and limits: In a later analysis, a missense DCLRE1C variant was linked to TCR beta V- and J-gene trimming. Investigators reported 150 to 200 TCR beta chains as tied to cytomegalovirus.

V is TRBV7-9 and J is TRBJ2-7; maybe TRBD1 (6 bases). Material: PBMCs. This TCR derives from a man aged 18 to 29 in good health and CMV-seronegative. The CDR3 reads CASSLVVGGYEQYF. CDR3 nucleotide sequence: TGTGCCAGCAGCTTAGTTGTAGGGGGCTACGAGCAGTACTTC. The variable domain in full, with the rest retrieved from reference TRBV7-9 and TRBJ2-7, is DTGVSQNPRHKITKRGQNVTFRCDPISEHNRLYWYRQTLGQGPEFLTYFQNEAQLEKSRLLSDRFSAERPKGSFSTLEIQRTEQGDSAMYLCASSLVVGGYEQYFGPGTRLTVT.